These 22 T cell receptor beta chains were all obtained from the same sample, sequenced in a study of OX40 agonist ivuxolimab in advanced cancers. This table comes from immunoSEQ multiplex PCR, and its TCRdb copy is limited to in-frame clones, with some not included. The table lists around 84,000 clones, about nine tenths of them singletons. Here the sequenced sample was CD4+ or CD8+ T cells sorted from blood, taken in a trial of the OX40 agonist ivuxolimab. These receptors all stem from an adult with an advanced solid tumor such as melanoma, head and neck, liver or kidney cancer.

V and J are TRBV6-1 and TRBJ2-7; the D gene could be TRBD1 or TRBD2 (5 bases each). Germline V lookup: CDR1 MNHNS, CDR2 SASEGT. The V gene lost 4 bases and the J gene lost 3 bases, with 13 bases spanning the gap. This CDR3 region has 14 residues. The CDR3 bases are TGTGCCAGCAGTGCAGGACGGGGCCGCTACGAGCAGTACTTC. Residues: CASSAGRGRYEQYF.

This chain's CDR3 is CASSLGQTYEQYF. CDR3 bases: TGTGCCAGCAGCTTAGGGCAGACCTACGAGCAGTACTTC. The chain links TRBV11-1 to TRBJ2-7, with D uncertain. Looked up from germline, CDR1 is SGHAT and CDR2 is FQDESV (reference sequence). The CDR3 is 13 amino acids. The ends were cut back, 1 base at V and 2 bases at J, with 6 bases in the middle. The variable domain in full, completed from reference TRBV11-1 and TRBJ2-7, reads EAEVAQSPRYKITEKSQAVAFWCDPISGHATLYWYRQILGQGPELLVQFQDESVVDDSQLPKDRFSAERLKGVDSTLKIQPAELGDSAMYLCASSLGQTYEQYFGPGTRLTVT.

The chain combines TRBV27 with TRBJ2-2, with D perhaps matching TRBD1 (6 bases). The ends were cut back, 2 bases at V and 7 bases at J, with 14 bases in the middle. This CDR3 region has 15 residues. CDR1 and CDR2 (germline): MNHEY, SMNVEV (reference sequence). CDR3 in amino acids: CASSLPNQGIGELFF. CDR3 coding DNA: TGTGCCAGCAGTTTACCCAATCAGGGGATCGGGGAGCTGTTTTTT.

This chain connects TRBV9 to TRBJ1-4; 10 nucleotides align to TRBD1. The length of the CDR3 is 13 residues. The V and J ends lost 3 bases and 11 bases, in that order; junction bases with no gene match: 4. Looked up from germline, CDR1 is SGDLS and CDR2 is YYNGEE. CDR3 in amino acids: CASSGTGGRKLFF. CDR3 coding DNA: TGTGCCAGCAGCGGGACAGGGGGAAGGAAACTGTTTTTT.

The chain employs TRBV4-3 and TRBJ1-1; D not certain. Trimming cost V 4 bases and J 4 bases, with 16 bases left between them. The germline V gene encodes CDR1 LGHNA and CDR2 YSLEER. The CDR3 totals 15 residues. The CDR3 spells CASSPQLASGTEAFF. CDR3 nucleotide sequence: TGCGCCAGCAGCCCGCAATTGGCGTCGGGCACTGAAGCTTTCTTT.

This clone was recorded a few times. The rearrangement links TRBV9 to TRBJ1-6; D ambiguous. V was cut by 0 bases and J by 9 bases, with 4 bases left in between. This CDR3 has 12 residues. CDR1 SGDLS and CDR2 YYNGEE come from the germline V gene. The CDR3 DNA is TGTGCCAGCAGCGTAGACGGTTCACCCCTCCACTTT. It translates to CASSVDGSPLHF.

The chain uses TRBV6-1 and TRBJ2-7; TRBD1 agrees at 8 bases. Germline CDR1 is MNHNS and CDR2 is SASEGT. The V gene end was trimmed by 3 bases and the J gene end by 7 bases; junction bases not matched to a gene: 11. CDR3 length equals 15 residues. This CDR3 is CASSEIGTGAEEQYF. The CDR3 DNA reads as TGTGCCAGCAGTGAGATAGGGACAGGTGCGGAAGAGCAGTACTTC.

V and J are TRBV9 and TRBJ2-7, with 9 bases lining up with TRBD2. After removal of 1 base from V and 3 bases from J, the junction contained 2 bases not matched to a gene. The CDR3 runs 14 residues. Germline lookup yields CDR1 SGDLS and CDR2 YYNGEE. This CDR3 reads CASSVSGGNYEQYF. For the CDR3, the DNA is TGTGCCAGCAGCGTAAGCGGGGGGAACTACGAGCAGTACTTC.

This chain joins TRBV13 and TRBJ2-7; D gene ambiguous. Germline CDR1 PRHDT, CDR2 FYEKMQ (reference sequence). The CDR3 contains 12 residues. Trimming pared 5 bases from V and 6 bases from J, leaving 11 bases between. This CDR3 reads CASSITQLEQYF. The CDR3 bases are TGTGCCAGCAGCATCACTCAACTCGAGCAGTACTTC.

The sample holds a few counts of this clone. The chain has TRBV7-9 and TRBJ2-7; D is undetermined. Germline lookup yields CDR1 SEHNR and CDR2 FQNEAQ (reference sequence). The CDR3 length is 14 residues. The V end was cut by 5 bases, the J end by 1 base, with 12 bases between. CDR3 sequence: CASSDTGYSYEQYF. The CDR3 DNA follows: TGTGCCAGCAGCGATACCGGCTATTCCTACGAGCAGTACTTC.

The chain's CDR3 is CASSFNRVNIDGYTF. The CDR3 nucleotides are TGTGCCAGCAGCTTTAACAGGGTAAATATAGATGGCTACACCTTC. The gene calls are TRBV13 and TRBJ1-2; weak D call: TRBD1 (6 bases). Trimming took 3 bases from V and 6 from J, leaving 17 bases between them. This CDR3 spans 15 amino acids. Germline V CDR1 and CDR2: PRHDT, FYEKMQ (reference sequence).

This clone was observed once. The rearrangement joins TRBV7-9 to TRBJ2-2; TRBD1 matches at 11 bases. The CDR3 is 17 residues long. The germline gives CDR1 SEHNR, CDR2 FQNEAQ (reference sequence). The V gene end was trimmed by 3 bases and the J gene end by 5 bases; junction bases not matched to a gene: 8. This CDR3 reads CASSFLRDRGLTGELFF. The CDR3 DNA follows: TGTGCCAGCAGCTTCTTGAGGGACAGGGGGTTGACCGGGGAGCTGTTTTTT.

V and J are TRBV7-3 and TRBJ2-3, with TRBD2 matching 7 bases. Losses at the gene ends were 2 bases for V and 6 bases for J; bases not matched to a gene: 5. CDR3 length: 14 residues. Looked up from germline, CDR1 is SGHTA and CDR2 is FQGTGA. Here the CDR3 DNA reads TGTGCCAGCAGCTTAGCGGGCGGGGGTGATACGCAGTATTTT. Its protein product is CASSLAGGGDTQYF.

The genes are TRBV6-5 and TRBJ1-2, with D maybe TRBD1 (5 bases). The CDR3 loop spans 15 amino acids. Per germline, CDR1 MNHEY and CDR2 SVGAGI. Trimming took 0 bases from V and 6 from J, leaving 14 bases between them. The CDR3 DNA reads TGTGCCAGCAGTTACTCCCCAGGGAATTCGGATGGCTACACCTTC. Translated, it gives CASSYSPGNSDGYTF.

This clone was picked up one time. This chain uses TRBV6-6 with TRBJ1-1; maybe TRBD1 (5 bases). With 0 bases removed from V and 7 bases from J, the gap between germline ends came to 9 bases. The germline CDR1 and CDR2 sequences are MNHNY and SVGAGI (reference sequence). The CDR3 loop spans 13 amino acids. The CDR3 DNA reads TGTGCCAGCAGTTACTCGGGAGGGGTTGAAGCTTTCTTT. Protein product: CASSYSGGVEAFF.

This chain links TRBV7-9 with TRBJ2-1, with D uncertain. The CDR3 runs 12 residues. The V and J ends lost 5 bases and 6 bases respectively, with 8 bases between them. Germline CDR1 is SEHNR and CDR2 is FQNEAQ (reference sequence). CDR3 sequence reads: CASSQTINEQFF. As DNA, the CDR3 is TGTGCCAGCAGCCAAACGATCAATGAGCAGTTCTTC. Full variable domain (rest looked up from reference TRBV7-9 and TRBJ2-1): DTGVSQNPRHKITKRGQNVTFRCDPISEHNRLYWYRQTLGQGPEFLTYFQNEAQLEKSRLLSDRFSAERPKGSFSTLEIQRTEQGDSAMYLCASSQTINEQFFGPGTRLTVL.

The genes are TRBV12-5 and TRBJ2-1, with 11 bases that match TRBD1. Germline assignment: CDR1 LGHNT and CDR2 FRNRAP. The ends lost 9 bases at V and 9 bases at J; junction bases unmatched: 4. The CDR3 extends over 12 amino acids. Written as DNA, the CDR3 is TGTGCTAGCCGGGACAGGGGGAGTGAGCAGTTCTTC. This gives the protein CASRDRGSEQFF.

This chain connects TRBV27 to TRBJ2-7, with 7 bases that match TRBD2. CDR1 MNHEY and CDR2 SMNVEV come from the germline V gene (reference sequence). The CDR3 has 14 residues. V gave up 5 bases and J gave up 2 bases; unmatched junction bases: 6. As DNA, the CDR3 is TGTGCCAGCAGTCTCGACCGGGAGGCCTACGAGCAGTACTTC. Protein sequence: CASSLDREAYEQYF.

The J gene is TRBJ1-2, the V gene TRBV4-3; TRBD1 might be the D (5 bases). The germline gives CDR1 LGHNA, CDR2 YSLEER. V was clipped by 1 base and J by 3 bases, with 15 bases between them. The CDR3 length is 16 residues. In nucleotides, the CDR3 is TGCGCCAGCAGCCAAGGGAGAGACAGCAGCCACTATGGCTACACCTTC. It codes for CASSQGRDSSHYGYTF.

This sequence joins TRBV13 and TRBJ2-3, with TRBD2 identical over 8 bases. Germline values: CDR1 PRHDT, CDR2 FYEKMQ (reference sequence). After removal of 7 bases from V and 1 base from J, the junction contained 10 bases not matched to a gene. This CDR3 is built from 16 residues. CDR3 bases: TGTGCCAGCAAATCCTCCCCCGGGGGGGGCACAGATACGCAGTATTTT. Translated: CASKSSPGGGTDTQYF.

The gene calls are TRBV4-1 and TRBJ1-5; maybe TRBD1 (5 bases). V lost 0 bases and J 5 bases, leaving 8 bases between the germline ends. The germline CDR1 and CDR2 sequences are MGHRA and YSYEKL. The CDR3 extends over 14 amino acids. The CDR3 here is CASSQDAGYQPQHF. CDR3 nucleotide sequence: TGCGCCAGCAGCCAAGATGCAGGGTATCAGCCCCAGCATTTT.

V gene TRBV19 combines with J gene TRBJ1-5, with 10 bases matching TRBD1. This CDR3 has 15 residues. The germline V gene encodes CDR1 LNHDA and CDR2 SQIVND (reference sequence). Germline trimming cut 3 bases from V and 6 bases from J; bases unmatched to any gene: 5. In DNA, the CDR3 is TGTGCCAGTAGTATCCCGACAGGGGGCAGTCAGCCCCAGCATTTT. It translates to CASSIPTGGSQPQHF.